This T cell receptor (beta chain) came from a study of regulatory T cells in long-lasting Graves disease. Notes on the study in general: Persistent disease showed a preference for TRBV28, TRBJ1-2 and TRBJ2-5.

Time point indicated: newly diagnosed GD, antithyroid drugs for less than 3 months. Following extraction of RNA from PBMCs, that RNA was used to make the TCR library. This clonotype was picked up many times. Antigen unknown. Researchers made TCR beta libraries by using iRepertoire HTBI primers and running Arm-PCR on CDR3 regions. TCRdb re-derived calls from the multiplex PCR reads in MiXCR, one entry per CDR3 protein. The sample has about 400,000 distinct CDR3 sequences; about 15% are singletons. The CDR3 is 17 residues long. The germline V and J ends were trimmed by 0 bases and 0 bases, with 12 bases remaining between them. Germline lookup yields CDR1 LNHNV and CDR2 YYDKDF (reference sequence). The data also belong to a second study, concerning T cells in Graves' hyperthyroidism and ophthalmopathy. This second report adds: Blood also carried most thyroid clonotypes expanded above 0.001.

The TCR comes from a woman aged 35 to 49 with Graves disease. The source material was peripheral blood mononuclear cells (PBMCs), sampled at new diagnosis, from a patient treated with antithyroid drugs. The J gene is TRBJ1-5, the V gene TRBV15; D perhaps matches TRBD1 (6 bases). CDR3 DNA sequence: TGTGCCACCAGCAGAGATTACAGGGTGTCTAGCAATCAGCCCCAGCATTTT. It codes for CATSRDYRVSSNQPQHF.